These T cell receptor beta chains were read from a single sample in a study of memory CD4+ T cells and cytomegalovirus serostatus. Profiled with immunoSEQ multiplex PCR; TCRdb holds only in-frame clones, not every one. Among about 56,000 clones, around 80% were seen once, and the ten largest hold approximately 0.39%. Specimen: memory CD4+ T cells from blood. All receptors derive from an adult in good health and CMV-seronegative. The CDR3 runs from the conserved cysteine through the conserved F or W. D genes are given only for firm matches. A clone size is listed for some rows: how often the clone was seen (once, few, many), or a class if it is expanded.

j_call | v_call | clone_size | d_call | cdr3_aa | cdr3_nt
TRBJ2-5 | TRBV27 | . | . | CASRLGGPGGETQYF | TGTGCCAGCAGATTAGGGGGACCTGGGGGGGAGACCCAGTACTTC
TRBJ1-2 | TRBV5-6 | . | . | CASSFVGKPSGYTF | TGTGCCAGCAGCTTCGTTGGCAAACCAAGTGGCTACACCTTC
TRBJ2-7 | TRBV7-2 | . | TRBD1 | CASSPWTGTSYEQYF | TGTGCCAGCAGCCCGTGGACAGGAACGTCCTACGAGCAGTACTTC
TRBJ2-1 | TRBV7-2 | . | . | CASSPRTAQAEVF | TGTGCCAGCAGCCCTAGGACAGCCCAGGCCGAAGTCTTC
TRBJ1-1 | TRBV7-3 | . | TRBD1 | CASSLTPPRGLLMNTEAFF | TGTGCCAGCAGCTTAACGCCGCCCAGGGGGCTCTTGATGAACACTGAAGCTTTCTTT
TRBJ2-2 | TRBV6-5 | few | TRBD1 | CASRFRTGGSGELFF | TGTGCCAGCAGGTTCCGAACAGGGGGCTCCGGGGAGCTGTTTTTT
TRBJ1-2 | TRBV28 | . | . | CASSLGPNSYGYTF | TGTGCCAGCAGTTTGGGACCGAACTCCTATGGCTACACCTTC
TRBJ1-1 | TRBV11-2 | . | . | CASSLARTANTEAFF | TGTGCCAGCAGCCTCGCCCGGACGGCTAACACTGAAGCTTTCTTT
TRBJ1-1 | TRBV15 | . | . | CATSREEGAEAFF | TGTGCCACCAGCAGAGAAGAGGGGGCTGAAGCTTTCTTT
TRBJ2-5 | TRBV6-1 | few | TRBD1 | CASIAGTGVETQYF | TGTGCCAGCATTGCCGGGACAGGGGTAGAGACCCAGTACTTC
TRBJ1-1 | TRBV19 | . | TRBD1 | CASVGGQGNTEAFF | TGTGCCAGTGTCGGAGGACAGGGGAACACTGAAGCTTTCTTT
TRBJ2-2 | TRBV7-2 | . | TRBD2 | CASSPLAANTGELFF | TGTGCCAGCAGCCCGCTAGCGGCGAACACCGGGGAGCTGTTTTTT